One and the same sample provided the 11 T cell receptor beta chains below, sequenced in a study of T cells in localized non-small cell lung cancer. Profiled with immunoSEQ multiplex PCR; TCRdb holds only in-frame clones, not every one. Of around 50,000 clones detected, about 88% appear once; the ten largest clones hold more than 2%. The input for sequencing was PBMCs, taken before any cancer treatment. Receptor source: a man aged 35 to 69 with stage II lung adenocarcinoma.

The rearrangement uses TRBV4-1 and TRBJ1-5, with TRBD1 as a possible D gene (5 bases). The CDR3 loop spans 16 amino acids. V lost 0 bases, J lost 2 bases, and 11 bases lay in between. The germline V gene encodes CDR1 MGHRA and CDR2 YSYEKL. CDR3 sequence reads: CASSQEGGTGNQPQHF. DNA of the CDR3: TGCGCCAGCAGCCAAGAGGGGGGAACGGGCAATCAGCCCCAGCATTTT.

The V call is TRBV5-1, the J call TRBJ1-4; D may be TRBD1 (6 bases). This CDR3 has 14 amino acids. The V gene's germline CDR1 is SGHRS and CDR2 YFSETQ. The V gene lost 4 bases and the J gene lost 3 bases, with 10 bases spanning the gap. The CDR3: CASSPGDSNEKLFF. The DNA of the CDR3 is TGCGCCAGCAGCCCAGGGGATTCTAATGAAAAACTGTTTTTT.

The chain carries TRBV19 and TRBJ2-4; D is unresolved. There are 14 residues in the CDR3. V shed 4 bases and J shed 1 base, with 8 bases lying between them. Germline CDR1 and CDR2: LNHDA and SQIVND (reference sequence). The CDR3 protein is CASSSRKAKNIQYF. In DNA, the CDR3 is TGTGCCAGTAGTAGTCGGAAGGCCAAAAACATTCAGTACTTC.

There are a few counts of this clone. The V call is TRBV4-1, the J call TRBJ1-5; D is possibly TRBD1 (6 bases). Germline V lookup: CDR1 MGHRA, CDR2 YSYEKL. The CDR3 runs 15 residues. Trimming pared 3 bases from V and 7 bases from J, leaving 16 bases between. In nucleotides, the CDR3 is TGCGCCAGCAGCCACATAGACAGGCTTAACCAGCCCCAGCATTTT. This gives the protein CASSHIDRLNQPQHF.

The chain is built from TRBV19 and TRBJ1-3, with TRBD1 identical over 11 bases. The CDR3 is 16 amino acids. The germline gives CDR1 LNHDA, CDR2 SQIVND (reference sequence). The ends lost 3 bases at V and 4 bases at J; junction bases unmatched: 5. CDR3 protein: CASSISDRGHGNTIYF. CDR3 bases: TGTGCCAGTAGTATCTCGGACAGGGGGCACGGAAACACCATATATTTT. Looking up the rest from reference TRBV19 and TRBJ1-3 gives the full variable domain: DGGITQSPKYLFRKEGQNVTLSCEQNLNHDAMYWYRQDPGQGLRLIYYSQIVNDFQKGDIAEGYSVSREKKESFPLTVTSAQKNPTAFYLCASSISDRGHGNTIYFGEGSWLTVV.

The chain couples TRBV25-1 to TRBJ2-7, with TRBD1 matching over 7 bases. The J segment lost 0 bases and the V segment lost 2 bases, leaving 4 bases of the junction unmatched. The CDR3 is 15 amino acids. Germline loops: CDR1 MGHDK, CDR2 SYGVNS. CDR3 in amino acids: CASSEGDSPSYEQYF. The CDR3 bases are TGTGCCAGCAGTGAAGGGGACAGCCCCTCCTACGAGCAGTACTTC.

This clone was recorded a few times. The CDR3 DNA follows: TGTGCCAGTAGTAAGTTAGGGGACGGAGACTATGGCTACACCTTC. Its protein product is CASSKLGDGDYGYTF. This rearrangement joins TRBV19 to TRBJ1-2; the D gene is possibly TRBD1 (5 bases). The CDR3 has 15 residues. Trimming took off 4 bases at V and 3 bases at J, with 15 bases between the two ends. Looked up from germline, CDR1 is LNHDA and CDR2 is SQIVND (reference sequence).

The chain links TRBV5-5 to TRBJ2-5, with TRBD1 matching over 10 bases. The trim removed 4 bases at V and 5 bases at J, leaving 8 bases unmatched. Germline loops: CDR1 SGHKS, CDR2 YYEKEE (reference sequence). The CDR3 is made up of 15 amino acids. The chain's CDR3 is CASSPGTGAGETQYF. The DNA for the CDR3 is TGTGCCAGCAGCCCCGGGACAGGGGCAGGGGAGACCCAGTACTTC. The complete variable domain, with remaining parts taken from reference TRBV5-5 and TRBJ2-5, reads DAGVTQSPTHLIKTRGQQVTLRCSPISGHKSVSWYQQVLGQGPQFIFQYYEKEERGRGNFPDRFSARQFPNYSSELNVNALLLGDSALYLCASSPGTGAGETQYFGPGTRLLVL.

The rearrangement joins TRBV7-8 to TRBJ1-5; the D is unclear. Trimming took off 1 base at V and 1 base at J, with 17 bases between the two ends. From germline, CDR1 is SGHVS and CDR2 FQNEAQ. The CDR3 contains 18 residues. The CDR3 region is CASSLVIRELLSNQPQHF. The CDR3 DNA reads TGTGCCAGCAGCTTAGTTATACGGGAGTTACTAAGCAATCAGCCCCAGCATTTT.

The chain is built from TRBV25-1 and TRBJ2-4; D is perhaps TRBD2 (6 bases). V was trimmed by 6 bases and J by 8 bases, leaving 11 bases between them. The CDR3 loop spans 12 amino acids. Germline CDR1 is MGHDK and CDR2 is SYGVNS. Here the CDR3 reads CASRSSGDIQYF. In nucleotides, the CDR3 is TGTGCCAGCAGAAGTAGCGGTGACATTCAGTACTTC.

This clone is judged medium-sized (0.01 to 0.1%). This chain links TRBV7-2 with TRBJ2-1, with D perhaps matching TRBD1 (6 bases). The CDR3 is made up of 14 amino acids. V shed 3 bases and J shed 4 bases, with 10 bases lying between them. Germline V gives CDR1 SGHTA, CDR2 FQGNSA. The CDR3 DNA reads as TGTGCCAGCAGCTTCCACAGGGAATACAATGAGCAGTTCTTC. This gives the protein CASSFHREYNEQFF. Together with reference TRBV7-2 and TRBJ2-1, the CDR3 gives the full variable domain: GAGVSQSPSNKVTEKGKDVELRCDPISGHTALYWYRQSLGQGLEFLIYFQGNSAPDKSGLPSDRFSAERTGGSVSTLTIQRTQQEDSAVYLCASSFHREYNEQFFGPGTRLTVL.